This T cell receptor delta chain was profiled in a study of gamma-delta chains in newborns, infants, children. As for the study in general: Innate gammadelta T cells reportedly expand polyclonally right after birth, driven by microbial exposure, per the title.

CDR3 length equals 19 residues. The germline CDR1 and CDR2 sequences are GEAIGNYY and EKD. TCRdb reprocessed the reads through CATT. In the table there are 2,000 to 3,000 delta-chain clones, roughly 7% of which are singletons. Comment on this clone: Sequence at one end of the junction differs from germline and may be a read error.

J is TRDJ3 and V is TRDV2; 7 bases map to TRDD3. Specimen: blood. The TCR was taken from a child who was a newborn, infant or young child, either healthy, febrile or measles-vaccinated (not recorded which). The CDR3 region is CACDTGGGGDARETRQMFF. In DNA, the CDR3 is TGTGCCTGTGACACCGGAGGTGGGGGAGACGCGAGGGAAACCCGACAGATGTTTTTC.